This T cell receptor (beta chain) originates from a study of T cells after yellow fever vaccination. Template-switching 5'RACE yielded the TCR cDNA; a universal primer site and UMIs were added in the process. Each CDR3 protein gets one entry after TCRdb re-called the 5' RACE reads with MiXCR. The table shows more than 300,000 distinct CDR3 sequences, with around 6.8% occurring only once. General observations from the study: Once the booster was given, most primary-vaccination clones reappeared, at 95% to 97% for CD4 and over 85% for CD8. Though weaker, the secondary response peaked faster, on day 5 versus 15.

Trimming took 0 bases from V and 3 from J, leaving 14 bases between them. CDR3 size: 16 residues. Germline V CDR1 and CDR2: DFQATT, SNEGSKA (reference sequence). This clonotype occurred many times. Its specificity is not known. The sequencing here drew on PBMCs, taken 35 to 50 days after the first yellow fever vaccination. The chain has TRBV20-1 and TRBJ2-2, with D possibly matching TRBD1 (6 bases). This sequence originates from a man in his late teens or twenties who received the YFV17D yellow fever vaccine. CDR3 in amino acids: CSARDRAGEDTGELFF. CDR3 sequence (DNA): TGCAGTGCTAGAGATAGGGCAGGGGAAGACACCGGGGAGCTGTTTTTT.